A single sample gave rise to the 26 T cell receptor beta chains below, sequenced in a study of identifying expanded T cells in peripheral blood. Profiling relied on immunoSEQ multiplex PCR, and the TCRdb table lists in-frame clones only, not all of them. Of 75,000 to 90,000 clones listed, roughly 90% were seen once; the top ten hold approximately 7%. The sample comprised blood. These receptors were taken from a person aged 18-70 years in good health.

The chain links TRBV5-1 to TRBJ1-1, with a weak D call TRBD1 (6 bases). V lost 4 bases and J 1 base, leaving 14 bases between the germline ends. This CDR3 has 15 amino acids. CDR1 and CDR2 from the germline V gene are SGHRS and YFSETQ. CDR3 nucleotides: TGCGCCAGCAGCATGGACAGTCCCCGGAACACTGAAGCTTTCTTT. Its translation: CASSMDSPRNTEAFF.

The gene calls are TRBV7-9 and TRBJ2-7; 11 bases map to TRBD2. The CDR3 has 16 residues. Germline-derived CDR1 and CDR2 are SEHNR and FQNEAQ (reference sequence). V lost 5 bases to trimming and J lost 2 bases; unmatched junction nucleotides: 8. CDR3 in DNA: TGTGCCAGCAGCCCCCCAAAGGGACTAGCGGCCTACGAGCAGTACTTC. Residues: CASSPPKGLAAYEQYF.

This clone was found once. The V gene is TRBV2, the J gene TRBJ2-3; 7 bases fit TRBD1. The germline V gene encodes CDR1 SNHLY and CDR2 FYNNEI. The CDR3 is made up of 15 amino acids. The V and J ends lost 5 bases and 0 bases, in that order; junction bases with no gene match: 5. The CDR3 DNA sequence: TGTGCCAGCAGTTCCGGGACAGCCAGCACAGATACGCAGTATTTT. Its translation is CASSSGTASTDTQYF.

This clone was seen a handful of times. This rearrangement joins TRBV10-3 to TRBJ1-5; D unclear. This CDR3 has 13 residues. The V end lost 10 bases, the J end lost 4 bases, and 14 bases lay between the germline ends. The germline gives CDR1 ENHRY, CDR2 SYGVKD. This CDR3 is CATQYGQNQPQHF. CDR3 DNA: TGTGCCACCCAGTACGGGCAGAATCAGCCCCAGCATTTT.

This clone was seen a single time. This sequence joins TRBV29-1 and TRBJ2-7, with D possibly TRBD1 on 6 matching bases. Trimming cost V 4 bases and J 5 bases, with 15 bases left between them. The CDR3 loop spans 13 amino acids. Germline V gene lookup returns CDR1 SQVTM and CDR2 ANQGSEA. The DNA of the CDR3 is TGCAGCGTTGGGTCCGTTGGGGGCGACGAGCAGTACTTC. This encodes CSVGSVGGDEQYF.

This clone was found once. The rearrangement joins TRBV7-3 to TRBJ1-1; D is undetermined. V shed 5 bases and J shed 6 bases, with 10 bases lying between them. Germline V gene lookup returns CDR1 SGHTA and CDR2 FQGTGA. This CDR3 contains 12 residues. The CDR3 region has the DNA TGTGCCAGCAGCCCCGGGGTGGCTGAAGCTTTCTTT. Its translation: CASSPGVAEAFF.

The CDR3 loop reads CASSPRRANTGELFF. The CDR3 nucleotides read TGTGCCAGCAGTCCTAGACGGGCAAACACCGGGGAGCTGTTTTTT. This chain connects TRBV27 to TRBJ2-2; the D is unclear. The CDR3 covers 15 residues. Germline lookup yields CDR1 MNHEY and CDR2 SMNVEV (reference sequence). Trimming removed 5 bases from V and 2 bases from J, with 12 bases in between.

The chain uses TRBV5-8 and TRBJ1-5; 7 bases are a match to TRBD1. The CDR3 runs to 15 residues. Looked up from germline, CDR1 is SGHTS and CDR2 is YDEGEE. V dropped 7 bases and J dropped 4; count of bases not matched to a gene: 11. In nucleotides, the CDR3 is TGTGCCAGCCGACGCCAGGGGGAGTATAATCAGCCCCAGCATTTT. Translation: CASRRQGEYNQPQHF.

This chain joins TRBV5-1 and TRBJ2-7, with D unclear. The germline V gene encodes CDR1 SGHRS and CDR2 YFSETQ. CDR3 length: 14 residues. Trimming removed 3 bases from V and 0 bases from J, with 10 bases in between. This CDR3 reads CASSSQVSSYEQYF. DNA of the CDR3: TGCGCCAGCAGCTCACAAGTGAGCTCCTACGAGCAGTACTTC.

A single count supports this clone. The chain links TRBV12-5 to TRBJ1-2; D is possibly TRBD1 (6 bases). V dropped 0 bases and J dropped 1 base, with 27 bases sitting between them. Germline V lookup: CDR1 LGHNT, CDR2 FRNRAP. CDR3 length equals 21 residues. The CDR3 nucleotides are TGTGCTAGTGGTTTGGTATTTAAGCTGACGGGGGGCCACGACCTTAACTATGGCTACACCTTC. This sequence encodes CASGLVFKLTGGHDLNYGYTF.

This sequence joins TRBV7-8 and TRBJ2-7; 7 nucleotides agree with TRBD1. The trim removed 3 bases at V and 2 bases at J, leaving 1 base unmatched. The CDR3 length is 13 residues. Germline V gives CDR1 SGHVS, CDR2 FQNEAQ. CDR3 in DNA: TGTGCCAGCAGCTTCGGACAGGCCTACGAGCAGTACTTC. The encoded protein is CASSFGQAYEQYF.

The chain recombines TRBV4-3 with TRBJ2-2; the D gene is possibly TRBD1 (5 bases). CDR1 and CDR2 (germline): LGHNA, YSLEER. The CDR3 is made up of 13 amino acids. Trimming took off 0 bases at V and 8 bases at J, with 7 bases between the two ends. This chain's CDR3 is CASSQDRGGELFF. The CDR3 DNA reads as TGCGCCAGCAGCCAAGATAGGGGTGGGGAGCTGTTTTTT.

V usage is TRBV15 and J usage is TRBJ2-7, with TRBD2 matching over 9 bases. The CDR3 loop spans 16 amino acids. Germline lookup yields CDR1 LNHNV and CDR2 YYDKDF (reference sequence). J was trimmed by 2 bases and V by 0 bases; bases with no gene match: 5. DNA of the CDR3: TGTGCCACCAGCAGAGATCGGGCGGGAGGGCCCTACGAGCAGTACTTC. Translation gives CATSRDRAGGPYEQYF. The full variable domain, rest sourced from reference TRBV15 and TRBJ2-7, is DAMVIQNPRYQVTQFGKPVTLSCSQTLNHNVMYWYQQKSSQAPKLLFHYYDKDFNNEADTPDNFQSRRPNTSFCFLDIRSPGLGDTAMYLCATSRDRAGGPYEQYFGPGTRLTVT.

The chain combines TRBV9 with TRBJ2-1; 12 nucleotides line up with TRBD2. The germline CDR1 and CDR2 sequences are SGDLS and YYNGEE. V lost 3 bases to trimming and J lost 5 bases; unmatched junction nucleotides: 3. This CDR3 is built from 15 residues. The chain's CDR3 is CASSASGGANNEQFF. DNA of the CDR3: TGTGCCAGCAGCGCTAGCGGGGGGGCTAACAATGAGCAGTTCTTC.

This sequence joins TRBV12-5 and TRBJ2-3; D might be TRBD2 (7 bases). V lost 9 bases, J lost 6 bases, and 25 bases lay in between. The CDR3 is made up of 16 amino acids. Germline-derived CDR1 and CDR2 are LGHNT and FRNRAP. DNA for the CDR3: TGTGCTAGCGCCCGGGGGGCTAGCGGTACGATGGATACGCAGTATTTT. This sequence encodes CASARGASGTMDTQYF.

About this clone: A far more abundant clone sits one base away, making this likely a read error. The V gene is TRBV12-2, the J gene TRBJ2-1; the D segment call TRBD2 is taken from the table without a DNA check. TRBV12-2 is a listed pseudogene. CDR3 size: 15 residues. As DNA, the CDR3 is TGTGCAAGGCGTTCGGGGGGAGGGTCCTACAATGAGCAGTTCTTC. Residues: CARRSGGGSYNEQFF.

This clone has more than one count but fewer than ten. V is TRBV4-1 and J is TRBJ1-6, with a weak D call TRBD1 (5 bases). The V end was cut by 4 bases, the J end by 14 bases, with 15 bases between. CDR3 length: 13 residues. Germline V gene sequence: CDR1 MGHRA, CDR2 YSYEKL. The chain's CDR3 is CASSPETDSALHF. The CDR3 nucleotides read TGCGCCAGCAGCCCGGAGACAGATTCGGCCCTCCACTTT.

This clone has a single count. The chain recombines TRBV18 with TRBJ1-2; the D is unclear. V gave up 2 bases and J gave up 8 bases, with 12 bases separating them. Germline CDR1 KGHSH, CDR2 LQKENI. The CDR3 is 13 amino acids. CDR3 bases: TGTGCCAGCTCACCAAGAGGGCTAGAAGGCTACACCTTC. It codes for CASSPRGLEGYTF.

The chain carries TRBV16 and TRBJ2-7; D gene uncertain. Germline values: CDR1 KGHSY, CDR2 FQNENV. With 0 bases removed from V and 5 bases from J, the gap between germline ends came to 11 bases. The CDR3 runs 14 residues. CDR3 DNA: TGTGCCAGCAGCCAATCCAACTTAGGACACGAGCAGTACTTC. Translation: CASSQSNLGHEQYF. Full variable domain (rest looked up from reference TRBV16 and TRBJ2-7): GEEVAQTPKHLVRGEGQKAKLYCAPIKGHSYVFWYQQVLKNEFKFLISFQNENVFDETGMPKERFSAKCLPNSPCSLEIQATKLEDSAVYFCASSQSNLGHEQYFGPGTRLTVT.

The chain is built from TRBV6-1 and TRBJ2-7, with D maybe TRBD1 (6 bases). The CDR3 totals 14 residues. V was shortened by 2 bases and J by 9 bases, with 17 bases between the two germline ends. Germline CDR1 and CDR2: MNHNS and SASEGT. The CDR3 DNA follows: TGTGCCAGCAGTGAATGGGACACTCCGACGGTGCAGTACTTC. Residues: CASSEWDTPTVQYF.

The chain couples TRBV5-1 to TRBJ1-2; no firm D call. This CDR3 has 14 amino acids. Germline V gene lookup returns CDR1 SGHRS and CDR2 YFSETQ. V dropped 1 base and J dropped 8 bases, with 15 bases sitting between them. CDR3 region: CASSLKGPLEGYTF. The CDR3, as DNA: TGCGCCAGCAGCTTGAAAGGACCGCTTGAAGGCTACACCTTC.

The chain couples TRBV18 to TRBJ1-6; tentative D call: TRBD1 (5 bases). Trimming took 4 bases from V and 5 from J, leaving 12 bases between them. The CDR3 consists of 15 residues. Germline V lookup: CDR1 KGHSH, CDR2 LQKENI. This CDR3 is CASSLREPNNSPLHF. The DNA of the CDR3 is TGTGCCAGCTCACTCAGGGAACCGAATAATTCACCCCTCCACTTT.

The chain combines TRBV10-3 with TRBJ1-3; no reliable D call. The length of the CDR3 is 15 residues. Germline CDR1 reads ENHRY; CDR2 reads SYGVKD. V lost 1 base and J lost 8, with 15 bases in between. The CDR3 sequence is CAISELGGFGDTIYF. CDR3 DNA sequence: TGTGCCATCAGTGAGTTAGGAGGGTTTGGTGACACCATATATTTT.

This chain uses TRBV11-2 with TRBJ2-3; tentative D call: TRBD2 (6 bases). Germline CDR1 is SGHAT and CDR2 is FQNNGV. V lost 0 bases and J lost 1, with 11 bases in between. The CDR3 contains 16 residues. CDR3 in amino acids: CASSLDGGGGTDTQYF. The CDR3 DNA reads TGTGCCAGCAGCTTAGATGGCGGAGGGGGCACAGATACGCAGTATTTT.

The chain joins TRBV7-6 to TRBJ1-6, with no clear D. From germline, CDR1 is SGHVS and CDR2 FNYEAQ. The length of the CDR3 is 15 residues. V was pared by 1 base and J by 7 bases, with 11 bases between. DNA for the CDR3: TGTGCCAGCAGCTTAGGGATCCAGGAGAATTCACCCCTCCACTTT. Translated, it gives CASSLGIQENSPLHF.

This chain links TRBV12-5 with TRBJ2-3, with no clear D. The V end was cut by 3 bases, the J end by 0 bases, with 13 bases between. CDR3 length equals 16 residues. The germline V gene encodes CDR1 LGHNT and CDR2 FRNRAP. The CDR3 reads CASGFMAASSTDTQYF. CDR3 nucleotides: TGTGCTAGTGGTTTCATGGCAGCCTCTAGCACAGATACGCAGTATTTT. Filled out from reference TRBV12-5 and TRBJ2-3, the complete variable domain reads DARVTQTPRHKVTEMGQEVTMRCQPILGHNTVFWYRQTMMQGLELLAYFRNRAPLDDSGMPKDRFSAEMPDATLATLKIQPSEPRDSAVYFCASGFMAASSTDTQYFGPGTRLTVL.